These 32 T cell receptor beta chains share one sample of origin, sequenced in a study of CD8 T cells in ankylosing spondylitis. Study-level results: Seemingly distinctive of ankylosing spondylitis blood was a TCR beta motif formed by eight highly homologous variants.

TCRdb ran MiXCR on the 5' RACE reads and lists one entry per CDR3 protein. This sample carries approximately 550,000 distinct CDR3 sequences, about 12% of them seen once, and the ten largest clones take about 6.5%. These receptors lack a known antigen. Sequenced: blood, either unsorted or a sorted T cell fraction (not recorded which). Source of these receptors: a male donor with ankylosing spondylitis.

The chain has TRBV7-9 and TRBJ1-5; unclear D gene. This CDR3 is built from 15 residues. V lost 5 bases and J lost 1, with 12 bases in between. Germline V gene sequence: CDR1 SEHNR, CDR2 FQNEAQ (reference sequence). CDR3 nucleotides: TGTGCCAGCAGCACGAGTCACGAGAGCAATCAGCCCCAGCATTTT. This sequence encodes CASSTSHESNQPQHF.

This clonotype was observed a few times. The rearrangement joins TRBV20-1 to TRBJ2-5, with D hard to call. The CDR3 covers 12 residues. The V gene's germline CDR1 is DFQATT and CDR2 SNEGSKA (reference sequence). V lost 6 bases and J 7 bases, leaving 15 bases between the germline ends. The CDR3 coding sequence is TGCAGTGCCTGGGTCCCATCTGGGACCCAGTACTTC. This encodes CSAWVPSGTQYF.

The chain couples TRBV28 to TRBJ2-7; 10 bases are a match to TRBD2. Germline V CDR1 and CDR2: MDHEN, SYDVKM. This CDR3 is built from 15 residues. With 6 bases clipped from V and 0 bases from J, the junction kept 5 bases outside the gene matches. The DNA for the CDR3 is TGTGCCAGCAGCCCTAGCGGGAGTCGCTCCTACGAGCAGTACGTC. Translated: CASSPSGSRSYEQYV.

This clonotype was detected only a few times. The chain uses TRBV3-1 and TRBJ2-7, with 9 bases matching TRBD1. The CDR3 length is 16 residues. V gave up 1 base and J gave up 1 base; unmatched junction bases: 5. The germline V gene has CDR1 LGHDT and CDR2 YNNKEL (reference sequence). CDR3 amino acids: CASSQGPGTGSYEQYF. Here the CDR3 DNA reads TGTGCCAGCAGCCAAGGCCCCGGGACAGGGTCCTACGAGCAGTACTTC.

There are many counts of this clonotype. V is TRBV7-8 and J is TRBJ1-4, with D possibly TRBD1 on 6 matching bases. Trimming pared 5 bases from V and 7 bases from J, leaving 14 bases between. CDR3 length: 14 residues. Germline CDR1 reads SGHVS; CDR2 reads FQNEAQ. This CDR3 is CASSIQGWGEKLFF. CDR3 nucleotide sequence: TGTGCCAGCAGCATACAGGGTTGGGGTGAAAAACTGTTTTTT.

The gene calls are TRBV20-1 and TRBJ1-4, with D unresolved. The CDR3 extends over 14 amino acids. Trimming pared 6 bases from V and 0 bases from J, leaving 11 bases between. The germline gives CDR1 DFQATT, CDR2 SNEGSKA (reference sequence). The DNA for the CDR3 is TGCAGTGCCCACGGGGTCGCAACTAATGAAAAACTGTTTTTT. Translation gives CSAHGVATNEKLFF.

This clonotype has only a few counts. This chain uses TRBV11-2 with TRBJ1-1; a weak D match, TRBD1 (6 bases). Trimming cost V 5 bases and J 8 bases, with 15 bases left between them. This CDR3 is built from 13 residues. Germline CDR1 and CDR2: SGHAT and FQNNGV. The CDR3 DNA reads as TGTGCCAGCAGCGAGAACAGGGATAGGGAAGCTTTCTTT. It encodes CASSENRDREAFF. The entire variable domain, with the rest obtained from reference TRBV11-2 and TRBJ1-1, is as follows: EAGVAQSPRYKIIEKRQSVAFWCNPISGHATLYWYQQILGQGPKLLIQFQNNGVVDDSQLPKDRFSAERLKGVDSTLKIQPAKLEDSAVYLCASSENRDREAFFGQGTRLTVV.

The rearrangement uses TRBV7-2 and TRBJ2-3; TRBD2 matches at 9 bases. Germline V gene lookup returns CDR1 SGHTA and CDR2 FQGNSA. The J segment lost 4 bases and the V segment lost 4 bases, leaving 6 bases of the junction unmatched. CDR3 length equals 15 residues. DNA of the CDR3: TGTGCCAGCAGCTCTAGTGGGACTAGCCCAGATACGCAGTATTTT. Translated, it gives CASSSSGTSPDTQYF.

The chain has TRBV7-9 and TRBJ2-5; weak D call: TRBD2 (6 bases). V lost 4 bases to trimming and J lost 4 bases, with 19 bases between them. The CDR3 is 16 residues long. Germline V lookup: CDR1 SEHNR, CDR2 FQNEAQ (reference sequence). The CDR3 DNA sequence: TGTGCCAGCAGCTCCCAAGGAGGGACCCGCGTAGAGACCCAGTACTTC. This gives the protein CASSSQGGTRVETQYF.

This clonotype has a count of ten or more. The rearrangement joins TRBV5-1 to TRBJ1-1; D is uncertain. This CDR3 comprises 13 residues. V was shortened by 4 bases and J by 11 bases, with 18 bases between the two germline ends. The germline gives CDR1 SGHRS, CDR2 YFSETQ. Here the CDR3 reads CASSPVRGEVAFF. DNA for the CDR3: TGCGCCAGCAGCCCGGTTCGGGGTGAAGTCGCTTTCTTT.

This clonotype was seen at least ten times. This chain links TRBV6-1 with TRBJ2-5, with a tentative D call TRBD2 (6 bases). Trimming left V 6 bases short and J 5 bases short, with 19 bases between. In germline, CDR1 is MNHNS, CDR2 SASEGT. This CDR3 spans 15 amino acids. The DNA for the CDR3 is TGTGCCAGCAGGACTAGTGATCGGCCGGGGGAGACCCAGTACTTC. It yields the protein CASRTSDRPGETQYF.

This clonotype was seen many times. The gene calls are TRBV12-3 or TRBV12-4 and TRBJ2-1; TRBD2 agrees at 12 bases. The CDR3 has 15 amino acids. V gave up 5 bases and J gave up 7 bases; unmatched junction bases: 6. The CDR3: CASSLGLAGKNEQFF. The DNA for the CDR3 is TGTGCCAGCAGTCTAGGACTAGCGGGGAAGAATGAGCAGTTCTTC.

This clonotype occurred a few times. V is TRBV5-1 and J is TRBJ2-3; TRBD2 matches at 9 bases. V trimming: 6 bases; J trimming: 6 bases; junction bases outside the gene matches: 14. Germline V gene data show CDR1 as SGHRS and CDR2 as YFSETQ. The CDR3 extends over 16 amino acids. CDR3 coding DNA: TGCGCCAGCACCGACACCGTAGCGGGAGAAACGGATACGCAGTATTTT. Translating it yields CASTDTVAGETDTQYF.

This chain links TRBV5-1 with TRBJ2-6; 8 bases agree with TRBD1. The ends lost 0 bases at V and 2 bases at J; junction bases unmatched: 7. This CDR3 contains 18 residues. Germline CDR1 reads SGHRS; CDR2 reads YFSETQ. The CDR3 sequence is CASSLAQGAVTGANVLTF. The CDR3 DNA reads as TGCGCCAGCAGCTTGGCCCAGGGGGCGGTGACTGGGGCCAACGTCCTGACTTTC.

This chain joins TRBV24-1 and TRBJ2-1; D possibly corresponds to TRBD1 (6 bases). V dropped 11 bases and J dropped 3 bases, with 13 bases sitting between them. The length of the CDR3 is 13 residues. Per the germline V gene, CDR1 is KGHDR and CDR2 is SFDVKD. The CDR3 spells CASQGSYYNEQFF. The CDR3 DNA follows: TGTGCCAGTCAGGGGAGTTACTACAATGAGCAGTTCTTC.

In this sample, this clonotype turned up a few times. V is TRBV20-1 and J is TRBJ2-3; 9 bases match TRBD2. The trim removed 5 bases at V and 2 bases at J, leaving 5 bases unmatched. Germline CDR1 reads DFQATT; CDR2 reads SNEGSKA (reference sequence). CDR3 length: 14 residues. CDR3 amino acids: CSAPLAGHTDTQYF. CDR3 sequence (DNA): TGCAGTGCTCCCCTAGCGGGACACACAGATACGCAGTATTTT.

The table lists this clonotype with many counts. This rearrangement joins TRBV7-2 to TRBJ2-3; perhaps TRBD2 as D (5 bases). Germline lookup yields CDR1 SGHTA and CDR2 FQGNSA. The CDR3 has 13 amino acids. Trimming removed 5 bases at V and 7 bases at J, with 13 bases between. The CDR3 here is CASSAAGKNTQYF. In DNA, the CDR3 is TGTGCCAGCAGCGCCGCCGGGAAAAATACGCAGTATTTT.

This clonotype was seen only a few times. CDR3 loop: CASSLATGESYNEQFF. The CDR3, as DNA: TGTGCCAGCAGCTTAGCTACAGGGGAAAGCTACAATGAGCAGTTCTTC. The chain is built from TRBV7-9 and TRBJ2-1; 7 bases are shared with TRBD1. Germline values: CDR1 SEHNR, CDR2 FQNEAQ (reference sequence). Trimming at V came to 0 bases and at J to 3 bases, leaving 5 bases not matched to a gene. This CDR3 region has 16 residues.

As for this clonotype: An end of the junction differs from the germline gene, which may be a read error. The V and J genes are TRBV29-1 and TRBJ2-3, with 13 nucleotides matching TRBD2. CDR1 is SQVTM, CDR2 ANQGSEA, per germline. The CDR3 is 16 amino acids. CDR3 in DNA: TGCAGCGTCGAAGGGACTAGCGGGATAAGCACAGATACGCAGTATTTT. Protein: CSVEGTSGISTDTQYF.

This clonotype showed up just a few times. The chain carries TRBV7-2 and TRBJ2-3; 8 positions agree with TRBD1. Trimming cost V 1 base and J 2 bases; bases outside gene matches: 5. This CDR3 has 16 residues. The germline gives CDR1 SGHTA, CDR2 FQGNSA. The CDR3, as DNA: TGTGCCAGCAGCTTAGTTGGCAGGGGGCTCACAGATACGCAGTATTTT. It codes for CASSLVGRGLTDTQYF.

This clonotype was counted between two and nine times. The rearrangement joins TRBV20-1 to TRBJ2-3, with 8 bases aligning to TRBD2. This CDR3 is built from 16 residues. Germline V gene sequence: CDR1 DFQATT, CDR2 SNEGSKA (reference sequence). V trimming: 3 bases; J trimming: 5 bases; junction bases outside the gene matches: 13. CDR3 region: CSASPTNSGMGDTQYF. CDR3 sequence (DNA): TGCAGTGCTAGTCCGACGAATAGCGGGATGGGAGATACGCAGTATTTT.

This clonotype was picked up a small number of times. V gene TRBV7-2 combines with J gene TRBJ1-2, with D perhaps matching TRBD1 (5 bases). Trimming took 3 bases from V and 1 from J, leaving 12 bases between them. Looked up from germline, CDR1 is SGHTA and CDR2 is FQGNSA. This CDR3 comprises 15 residues. CDR3 loop: CASSFSGDLNYGYTF. The DNA of the CDR3 is TGTGCCAGCAGCTTCTCTGGGGACCTTAACTATGGCTACACCTTC.

This clonotype was counted many times. Sequence at one end of the junction differs from germline and may be a read error. The rearrangement joins TRBV5-1 to TRBJ2-7, with D unclear. In germline, CDR1 is SGHRS, CDR2 YFSETQ. This CDR3 has 11 residues. As DNA, the CDR3 is TGTGCCAGCAGCTTAGGCTACGAGCAGTACTTC. This gives the protein CASSLGYEQYF.

Ten or more counts support this clonotype. V usage is TRBV5-5 and J usage is TRBJ1-2, with 9 bases aligning to TRBD1. This CDR3 region has 14 residues. V shed 4 bases, J shed 4 bases, and the junction held 5 bases outside the gene matches. Germline V gives CDR1 SGHKS, CDR2 YYEKEE (reference sequence). The CDR3 DNA follows: TGTGCCAGCAGCCGGGACAGGGTCAGCTATGGCTACACCTTC. Encoded protein: CASSRDRVSYGYTF.

This clonotype was seen a few times. V usage is TRBV20-1 and J usage is TRBJ2-2; 8 bases match TRBD2. V was pared by 0 bases and J by 8 bases, with 11 bases of the junction left unmatched. CDR1 and CDR2 from the germline V gene are DFQATT and SNEGSKA (reference sequence). This CDR3 contains 16 residues. The CDR3 spells CSARERTSRFSGELFF. The CDR3 DNA sequence: TGCAGTGCTAGAGAAAGGACTAGCCGGTTTTCGGGGGAGCTGTTTTTT.

The chain combines TRBV3-1 with TRBJ2-4; perhaps D is TRBD1 or TRBD2 (7 bases each). The CDR3 is made up of 15 amino acids. Germline V gives CDR1 LGHDT, CDR2 YNNKEL (reference sequence). The ends were cut back, 2 bases at V and 15 bases at J, with 23 bases in the middle. The CDR3 nucleotides read TGTGCCAGCAGCCAAACACAGGGGAGTAAGGGACTACTGTACTTC. Protein product: CASSQTQGSKGLLYF.

At least ten counts were recorded for this clonotype. The chain has TRBV5-1 and TRBJ2-3; no clear D. This CDR3 contains 14 residues. V lost 0 bases, J lost 1 base, and 6 bases lay in between. Germline V gene sequence: CDR1 SGHRS, CDR2 YFSETQ. The CDR3 sequence is CASSLDGGTDTQYF. The CDR3 DNA is TGCGCCAGCAGCTTGGATGGGGGCACAGATACGCAGTATTTT. Full variable domain (missing parts from reference TRBV5-1 and TRBJ2-3): KAGVTQTPRYLIKTRGQQVTLSCSPISGHRSVSWYQQTPGQGLQFLFEYFSETQRNKGNFPGRFSGRQFSNSRSEMNVSTLELGDSALYLCASSLDGGTDTQYFGPGTRLTVL.

J is TRBJ1-1 and V is TRBV5-1, with 7 bases matching TRBD1. Germline CDR1 and CDR2: SGHRS and YFSETQ. The junction had 10 bases not matched to a gene; V was cut back by 0 bases and J by 5 bases. CDR3 length equals 16 residues. The CDR3 region is CASSLGWRGLETEAFF. The CDR3 DNA reads as TGCGCCAGCAGCTTGGGTTGGAGGGGGCTGGAGACTGAAGCTTTCTTT.

The table lists this clonotype with a few counts. The rearrangement joins TRBV29-1 to TRBJ2-7; 7 bases are shared with TRBD1. Losses at the gene ends were 4 bases for V and 7 bases for J; bases not matched to a gene: 7. Looked up from germline, CDR1 is SQVTM and CDR2 is ANQGSEA. There are 12 residues in the CDR3. The CDR3 DNA is TGCAGCGTTGGGACAGGCGGTGGGGAGCAGTACTTC. It encodes CSVGTGGGEQYF.

This clonotype was detected once. The chain is built from TRBV7-6 and TRBJ2-7; 7 bases agree with TRBD2. V lost 0 bases and J lost 6; bases outside the gene matches: 11. Germline values: CDR1 SGHVS, CDR2 FNYEAQ. The CDR3 runs 16 residues. The CDR3 here is CASSLAGGGSNSEQYF. Here the CDR3 DNA reads TGTGCCAGCAGCTTAGCGGGAGGCGGGAGTAACTCCGAGCAGTACTTC.

J is TRBJ2-7 and V is TRBV7-8, with D uncertain. Trimming stripped 1 base from V and 2 bases from J, with 15 bases between. The germline gives CDR1 SGHVS, CDR2 FQNEAQ. The CDR3 is made up of 16 amino acids. Here the CDR3 DNA reads TGTGCCAGCAGCTTAGTCTCGGCAGCGAGGCCCTACGAGCAGTACTTC. Residues: CASSLVSAARPYEQYF.

This clonotype was recorded many times. CDR3 nucleotides: TGTGCCAGCAGTTCATCAACCTCGGGGGGATCAAGCTACTTC. Amino acid sequence: CASSSSTSGGSSYF. The chain uses TRBV12-3 or TRBV12-4 and TRBJ2-4, with 7 bases fitting TRBD2. V lost 4 bases and J lost 16; bases outside the gene matches: 16. This CDR3 region has 14 residues.